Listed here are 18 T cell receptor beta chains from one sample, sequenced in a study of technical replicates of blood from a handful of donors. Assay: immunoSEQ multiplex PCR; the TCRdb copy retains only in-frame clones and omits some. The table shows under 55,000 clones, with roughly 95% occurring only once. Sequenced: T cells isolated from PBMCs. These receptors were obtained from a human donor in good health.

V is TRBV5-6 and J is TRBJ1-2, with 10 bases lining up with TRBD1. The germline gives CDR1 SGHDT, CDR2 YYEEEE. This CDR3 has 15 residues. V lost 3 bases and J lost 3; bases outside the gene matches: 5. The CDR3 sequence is CASSSGTGDYYGYTF. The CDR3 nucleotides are TGTGCCAGCAGCTCCGGGACAGGGGATTACTATGGCTACACCTTC.

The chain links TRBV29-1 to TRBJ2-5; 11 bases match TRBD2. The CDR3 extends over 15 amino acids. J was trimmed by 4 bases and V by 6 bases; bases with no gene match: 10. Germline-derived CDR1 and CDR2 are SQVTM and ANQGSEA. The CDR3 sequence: CSVEGTSGESETQYF. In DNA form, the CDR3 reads TGCAGCGTGGAGGGGACTAGCGGAGAGTCAGAGACCCAGTACTTC.

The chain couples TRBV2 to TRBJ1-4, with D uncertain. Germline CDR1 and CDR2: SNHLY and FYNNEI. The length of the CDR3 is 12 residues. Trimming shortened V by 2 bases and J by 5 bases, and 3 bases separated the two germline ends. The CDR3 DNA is TGTGCCAGCAGTGAACGGAATGAAAAACTGTTTTTT. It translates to CASSERNEKLFF.

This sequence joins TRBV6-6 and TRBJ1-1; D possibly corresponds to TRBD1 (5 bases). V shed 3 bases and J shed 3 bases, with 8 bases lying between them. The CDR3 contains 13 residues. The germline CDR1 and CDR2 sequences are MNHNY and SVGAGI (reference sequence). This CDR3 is CASSYSTDTEAFF. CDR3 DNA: TGTGCCAGCAGTTATTCGACAGACACTGAAGCTTTCTTT.

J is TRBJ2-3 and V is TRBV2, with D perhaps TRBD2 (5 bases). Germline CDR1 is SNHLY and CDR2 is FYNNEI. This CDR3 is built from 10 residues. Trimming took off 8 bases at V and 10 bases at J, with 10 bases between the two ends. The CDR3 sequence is CASLLEAQYF. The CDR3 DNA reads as TGTGCCAGCCTTTTGGAGGCGCAGTATTTT.

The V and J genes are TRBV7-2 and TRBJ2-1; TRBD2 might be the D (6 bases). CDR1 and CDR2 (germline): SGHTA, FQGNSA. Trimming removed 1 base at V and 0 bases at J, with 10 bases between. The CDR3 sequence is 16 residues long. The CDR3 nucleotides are TGTGCCAGCAGCTTAGACCTAGCGAGCTCCTACAATGAGCAGTTCTTC. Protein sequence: CASSLDLASSYNEQFF.

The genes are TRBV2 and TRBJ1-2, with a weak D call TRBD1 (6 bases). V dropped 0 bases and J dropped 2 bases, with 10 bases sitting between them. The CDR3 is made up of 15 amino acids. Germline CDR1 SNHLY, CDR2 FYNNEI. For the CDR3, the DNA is TGTGCCAGCAGTGAAGCTTTTAGGGGGAACTATGGCTACACCTTC. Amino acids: CASSEAFRGNYGYTF.

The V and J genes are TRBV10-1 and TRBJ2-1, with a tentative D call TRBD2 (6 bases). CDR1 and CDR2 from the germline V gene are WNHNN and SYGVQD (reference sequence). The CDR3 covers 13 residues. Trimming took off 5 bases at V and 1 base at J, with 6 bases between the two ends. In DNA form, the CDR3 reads TGCGCCAGCAGTCGGGGGTCCTACAATGAGCAGTTCTTC. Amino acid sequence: CASSRGSYNEQFF.

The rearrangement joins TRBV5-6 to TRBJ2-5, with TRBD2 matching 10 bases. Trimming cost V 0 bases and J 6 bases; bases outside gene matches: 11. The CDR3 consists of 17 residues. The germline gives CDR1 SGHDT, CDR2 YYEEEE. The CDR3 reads CASSLGRTSGMYKTQYF. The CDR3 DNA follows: TGTGCCAGCAGCTTGGGGCGAACTAGCGGGATGTATAAGACCCAGTACTTC.

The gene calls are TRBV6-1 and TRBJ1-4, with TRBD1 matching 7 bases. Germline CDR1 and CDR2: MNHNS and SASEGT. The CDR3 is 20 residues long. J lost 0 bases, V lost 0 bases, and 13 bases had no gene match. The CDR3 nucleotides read TGTGCCAGCAGTGAAGCCCTCGCGGGGACAGAGGGAGCAACTAATGAAAAACTGTTTTTT. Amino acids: CASSEALAGTEGATNEKLFF.

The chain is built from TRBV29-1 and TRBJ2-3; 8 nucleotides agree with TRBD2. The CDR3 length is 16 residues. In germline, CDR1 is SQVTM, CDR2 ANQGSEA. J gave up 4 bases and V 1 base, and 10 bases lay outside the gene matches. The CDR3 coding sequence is TGCAGCGTTGAAGGGAAGCGGGAGAGAGGCCCAGATACGCAGTATTTT. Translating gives CSVEGKRERGPDTQYF.

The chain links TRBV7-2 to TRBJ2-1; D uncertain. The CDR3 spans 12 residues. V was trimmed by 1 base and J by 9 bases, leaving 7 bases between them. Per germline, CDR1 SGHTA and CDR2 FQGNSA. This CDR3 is CASSLERSEQFF. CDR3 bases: TGTGCCAGCAGCTTAGAAAGGAGTGAGCAGTTCTTC.

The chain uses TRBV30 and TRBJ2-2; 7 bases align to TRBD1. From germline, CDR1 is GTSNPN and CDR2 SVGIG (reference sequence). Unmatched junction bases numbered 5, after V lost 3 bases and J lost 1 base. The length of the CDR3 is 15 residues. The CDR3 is CAWRAGGRNTGELFF. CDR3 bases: TGTGCCTGGAGGGCAGGGGGTAGGAACACCGGGGAGCTGTTTTTT. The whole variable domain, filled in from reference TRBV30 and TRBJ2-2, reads SQTIHQWPATLVQPVGSPLSLECTVEGTSNPNLYWYRQAAGRGLQLLFYSVGIGQISSEVPQNLSASRPQDRQFILSSKKLLLSDSGFYLCAWRAGGRNTGELFFGEGSRLTVL.

The CDR3 DNA reads as TGTGCCAGCAGCTTCTCCGACAGGGGGTATGGCTACACCTTC. Its translation is CASSFSDRGYGYTF. The chain recombines TRBV28 with TRBJ1-2; 9 bases are shared with TRBD1. V lost 6 bases, J lost 5 bases, and 7 bases stayed unmatched. The CDR3 runs 14 residues. Looked up from germline, CDR1 is MDHEN and CDR2 is SYDVKM.

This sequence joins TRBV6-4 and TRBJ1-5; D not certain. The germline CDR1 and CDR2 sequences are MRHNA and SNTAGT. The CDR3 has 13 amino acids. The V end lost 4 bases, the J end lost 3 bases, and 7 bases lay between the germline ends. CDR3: CASSVRANQPQHF. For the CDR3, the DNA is TGTGCCAGCAGTGTTCGCGCCAATCAGCCCCAGCATTTT.

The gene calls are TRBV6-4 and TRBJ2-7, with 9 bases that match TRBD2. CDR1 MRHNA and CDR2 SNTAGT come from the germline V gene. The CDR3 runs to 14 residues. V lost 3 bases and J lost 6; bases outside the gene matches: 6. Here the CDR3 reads CASSEIAGVAEQYF. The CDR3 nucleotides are TGTGCCAGCAGTGAAATAGCGGGAGTTGCCGAGCAGTACTTC.

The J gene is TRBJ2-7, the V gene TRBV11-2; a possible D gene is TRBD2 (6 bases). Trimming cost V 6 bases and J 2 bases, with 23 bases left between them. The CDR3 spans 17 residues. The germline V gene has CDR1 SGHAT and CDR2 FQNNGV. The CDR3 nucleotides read TGTGCCAGCAGTCTAGACTACCCAGAGGGACTTACCTACGAGCAGTACTTC. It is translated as CASSLDYPEGLTYEQYF. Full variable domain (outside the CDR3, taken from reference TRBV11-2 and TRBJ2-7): EAGVAQSPRYKIIEKRQSVAFWCNPISGHATLYWYQQILGQGPKLLIQFQNNGVVDDSQLPKDRFSAERLKGVDSTLKIQPAKLEDSAVYLCASSLDYPEGLTYEQYFGPGTRLTVT.

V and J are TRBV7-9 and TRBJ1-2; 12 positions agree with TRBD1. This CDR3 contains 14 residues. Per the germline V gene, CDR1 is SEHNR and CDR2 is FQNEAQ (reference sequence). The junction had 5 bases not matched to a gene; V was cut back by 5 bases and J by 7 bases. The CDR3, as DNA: TGTGCCAGCAGCCCCCGGGACAGGGGGCCTGGCTACACCTTC. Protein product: CASSPRDRGPGYTF.